This T cell receptor beta chain was captured by sequencing in a study of shared clonotypes between healthy human individuals. Study conclusions and caveats: The donor pool, a small one, limited the genetic and exposure-history diversity represented.

Donors were Caucasian adults residing in Nashville, Tennessee, USA. On this clone itself: Its specificity is unknown. The sample contains more than one DNA sequence encoding this CDR3.

As handled by the study authors: ImmunoSEQ output lacked quality scores and full-length reads, limiting matched filtering. TCRdb keeps only in-frame clones here, not all; method: immunoSEQ multiplex PCR. V and J calls and clone size are those listed in that table; D and trimming were worked out from the DNA. Among about 2,500,000 clones listed, around 90% were seen once. Germline V gene data show CDR1 as ENHRY and CDR2 as SYGVKD. The V segment lost 5 bases and the J segment 0 bases; nucleotides outside the gene matches: 2. The CDR3 spans 15 residues. The chain recombines TRBV10-3 with TRBJ2-3; TRBD2 matches at 10 bases. This receptor was obtained from a man between 18 and 35 years old in good health. Sequencing used naive CD4+ T cells sorted from blood. Subset in this sample: CD45RA+ positively selected. The CDR3 here is CAISSTSGSTDTQYF. As DNA, the CDR3 is TGTGCCATCAGTTCGACTAGCGGGAGCACAGATACGCAGTATTTT.